Listed here is a single TCR beta chain. No antigen is known for it. The second PCR ran about 6 to 12 cycles with a sample-barcoded 5' primer and J-beta primers. From the 5' RACE reads, TCRdb called clonotypes with MiXCR, one entry per CDR3 protein. The sample lists 1.8 million or so distinct CDR3 sequences; more than 35% were seen once. The data belong to a study of blood T cells in healthy people across ages. Overall study context: Through template switching, about one barcoded beta molecule was captured per two T cells, as measured in model experiments.

Germline trimming cut 6 bases from V and 7 bases from J; bases unmatched to any gene: 10. This CDR3 is built from 16 residues. CDR1 is MNHEY and CDR2 is SMNVEV in the germline V gene (reference sequence). Healthy Caucasian individuals from Russia aged about 6 to 90 served as donors. Peripheral blood was drawn, ten milliliters per donor. General study points: Both higher diversity and more naive CD4+ cells marked long-lived donors when set against aged donors.

The V gene is TRBV27, the J gene TRBJ1-6; TRBD1 matches 9 bases. The sequencing input was blood. This receptor was obtained from a human donor in good health. The CDR3 is CASSLIAGTGNSPLHF. CDR3 coding DNA: TGTGCCAGCAGCCTTATTGCCGGGACAGGGAATTCACCCCTCCACTTT.